Sequencing of this TCR beta chain was carried out in a study of PD-1 blockade in classical Hodgkin lymphoma. Study-wide background: Patients were given intravenous nivolumab, 3 mg/kg, every 2 weeks.

Study outcomes and limitations: Whoever responded completely had baseline diversity much like that seen in newly diagnosed patients. Healthy donors reportedly exceeded newly diagnosed patients in baseline TCR diversity. Excluded were patients who started nivolumab under 1 year after ASCT, a group that had lower diversity.

As for this clone: Its antigen is as yet unknown.

Described time point: cycle 4 day 1 (C4D1), after 5 to 7 weeks of nivolumab. Brentuximab vedotin exposure varied, and every patient relapsed after autologous stem cell transplantation. The table came from immunoSEQ multiplex PCR; TCRdb's copy has only in-frame clones and leaves some out. The sample holds 21,000 or so clones, around 89% seen once. This sample comprised peripheral blood mononuclear cells (PBMCs), obtained before the fourth cycle of nivolumab. The TCR comes from a human donor with classical Hodgkin lymphoma.

The CDR3 loop reads CASSYMSGTGPYEQYF. Here the CDR3 DNA reads TGTGCCAGCAGTTACATGTCGGGGACAGGGCCGTACGAGCAGTACTTC. The V and J genes are TRBV6-6 and TRBJ2-7; TRBD1 matches 9 bases. The V gene's germline CDR1 is MNHNY and CDR2 SVGAGI (reference sequence). Germline trimming cut 2 bases from V and 4 bases from J; bases unmatched to any gene: 9. The CDR3 length is 16 residues.